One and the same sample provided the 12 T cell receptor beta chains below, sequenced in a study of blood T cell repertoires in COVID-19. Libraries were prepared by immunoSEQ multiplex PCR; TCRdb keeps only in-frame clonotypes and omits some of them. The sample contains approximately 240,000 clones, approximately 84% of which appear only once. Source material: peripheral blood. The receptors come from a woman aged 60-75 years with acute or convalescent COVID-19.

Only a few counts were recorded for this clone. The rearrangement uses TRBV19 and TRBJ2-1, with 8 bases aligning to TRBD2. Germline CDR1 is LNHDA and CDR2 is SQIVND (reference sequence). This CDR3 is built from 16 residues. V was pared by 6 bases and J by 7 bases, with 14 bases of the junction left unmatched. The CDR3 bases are TGTGCCAGTAGCCCCCCCGCTAGCGGGTTAATGAATGAGCAGTTCTTC. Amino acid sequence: CASSPPASGLMNEQFF.

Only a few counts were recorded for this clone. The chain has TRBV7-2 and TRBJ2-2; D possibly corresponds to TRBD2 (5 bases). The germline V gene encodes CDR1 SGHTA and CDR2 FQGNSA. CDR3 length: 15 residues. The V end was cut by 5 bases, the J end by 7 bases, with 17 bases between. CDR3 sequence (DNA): TGTGCCAGCAGCCCAGGTCTAGCATCCAGCGGGGAGCTGTTTTTT. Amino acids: CASSPGLASSGELFF.

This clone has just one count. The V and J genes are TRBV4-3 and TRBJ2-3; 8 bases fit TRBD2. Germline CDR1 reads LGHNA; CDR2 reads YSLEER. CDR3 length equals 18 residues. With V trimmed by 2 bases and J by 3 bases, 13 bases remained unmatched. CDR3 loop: CASSQTFNGGAVTDTQYF. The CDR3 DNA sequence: TGCGCCAGCAGCCAAACCTTCAACGGGGGGGCCGTTACAGATACGCAGTATTTT.

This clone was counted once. The CDR3 sequence is CASKGENTGELFF. CDR3 bases: TGTGCCAGCAAAGGGGAGAACACCGGGGAGCTGTTTTTT. The gene calls are TRBV2 and TRBJ2-2; possible D gene TRBD1, 5 bases. The CDR3 has 13 amino acids. V was cut by 7 bases and J by 1 base, with 7 bases left in between. Germline V gene data show CDR1 as SNHLY and CDR2 as FYNNEI.

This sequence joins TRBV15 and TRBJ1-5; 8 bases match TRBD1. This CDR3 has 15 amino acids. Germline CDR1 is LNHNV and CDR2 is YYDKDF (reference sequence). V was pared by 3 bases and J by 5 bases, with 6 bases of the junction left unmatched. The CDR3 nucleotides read TGTGCCACCAGCAGCCGGACAGGGCGCGATCAGCCCCAGCATTTT. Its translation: CATSSRTGRDQPQHF. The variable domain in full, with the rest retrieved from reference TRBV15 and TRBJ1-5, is DAMVIQNPRYQVTQFGKPVTLSCSQTLNHNVMYWYQQKSSQAPKLLFHYYDKDFNNEADTPDNFQSRRPNTSFCFLDIRSPGLGDTAMYLCATSSRTGRDQPQHFGDGTRLSIL.

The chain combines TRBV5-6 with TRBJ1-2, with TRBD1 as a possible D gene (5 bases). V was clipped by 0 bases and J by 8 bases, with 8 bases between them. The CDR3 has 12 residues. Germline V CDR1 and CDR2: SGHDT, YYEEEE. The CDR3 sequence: CASSLAGFGYTF. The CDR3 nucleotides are TGTGCCAGCAGCTTGGCAGGGTTCGGCTACACCTTC.

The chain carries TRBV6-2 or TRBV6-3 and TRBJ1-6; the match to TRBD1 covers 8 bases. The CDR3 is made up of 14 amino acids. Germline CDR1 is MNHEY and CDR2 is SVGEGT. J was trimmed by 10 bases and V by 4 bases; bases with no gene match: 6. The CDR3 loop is CASSWTGRRSPLHF. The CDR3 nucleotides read TGTGCCAGCAGTTGGACAGGGCGCCGCTCACCCCTCCACTTT.

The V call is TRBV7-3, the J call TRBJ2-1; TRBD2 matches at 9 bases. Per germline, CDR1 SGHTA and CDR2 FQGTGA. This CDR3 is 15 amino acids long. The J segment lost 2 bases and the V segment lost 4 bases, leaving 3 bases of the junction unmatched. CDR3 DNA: TGTGCCAGCAGCTCAGTAGCGGGGGCCTACAATGAGCAGTTCTTC. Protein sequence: CASSSVAGAYNEQFF.

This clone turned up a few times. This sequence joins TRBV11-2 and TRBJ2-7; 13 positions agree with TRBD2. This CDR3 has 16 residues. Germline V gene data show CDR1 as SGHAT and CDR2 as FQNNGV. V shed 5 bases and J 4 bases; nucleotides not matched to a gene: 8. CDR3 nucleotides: TGTGCCAGCAGCCGAACTAGCGGGGGGGTGTATTACGAGCAGTACTTC. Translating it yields CASSRTSGGVYYEQYF.

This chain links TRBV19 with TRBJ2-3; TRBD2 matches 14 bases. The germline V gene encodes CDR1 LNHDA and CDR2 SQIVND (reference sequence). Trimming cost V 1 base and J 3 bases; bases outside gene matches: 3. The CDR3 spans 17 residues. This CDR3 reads CASSIGRLAGGTDTQYF. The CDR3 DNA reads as TGTGCCAGTAGTATAGGTCGACTAGCGGGGGGGACAGATACGCAGTATTTT. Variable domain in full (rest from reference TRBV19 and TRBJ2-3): DGGITQSPKYLFRKEGQNVTLSCEQNLNHDAMYWYRQDPGQGLRLIYYSQIVNDFQKGDIAEGYSVSREKKESFPLTVTSAQKNPTAFYLCASSIGRLAGGTDTQYFGPGTRLTVL.

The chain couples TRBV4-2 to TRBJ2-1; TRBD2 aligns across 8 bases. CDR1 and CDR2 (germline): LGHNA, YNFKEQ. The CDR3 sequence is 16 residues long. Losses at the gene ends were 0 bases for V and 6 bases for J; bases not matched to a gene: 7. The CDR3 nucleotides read TGTGCCAGCAGCCAAGACGGAATTAGCGGGGCCAATGAGCAGTTCTTC. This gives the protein CASSQDGISGANEQFF.

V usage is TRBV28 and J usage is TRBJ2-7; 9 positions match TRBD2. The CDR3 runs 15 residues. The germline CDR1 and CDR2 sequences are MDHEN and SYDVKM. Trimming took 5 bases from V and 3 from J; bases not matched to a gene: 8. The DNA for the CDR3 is TGTGCCAGCAGTATACCGGGACTAGCTCTCTACGAGCAGTACTTC. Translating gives CASSIPGLALYEQYF.